One sample yielded the 7 T cell receptor beta chains listed below, sequenced in a study of T cells in Graves' hyperthyroidism and ophthalmopathy. TCR beta CDR3 regions were amplified from RNA transcripts. The HTBI primer set drove a first-round RT-PCR of the TCR CDR3. TCRdb itself ran the multiplex PCR reads through MiXCR, one entry per CDR3 protein. The data hold about 840,000 distinct CDR3 sequences, with more than 30% observed a single time. The source material was blood. These receptors were obtained from a man between 18 and 29 years old with Graves' hyperthyroidism.

In this sample, this clonotype turned up many times. CDR3 DNA sequence: TGTGCCAGCACCTCTTGGGGAGCGCAGCCCCAGCATTTT. Translation: CASTSWGAQPQHF. The gene calls are TRBV6-6 and TRBJ1-5; D unresolved. CDR3 size: 13 residues. Germline loops: CDR1 MNHNY, CDR2 SVGAGI (reference sequence). Trimming pared 7 bases from V and 7 bases from J, leaving 14 bases between.

This clonotype was observed a few times. The chain recombines TRBV20-1 with TRBJ1-1, with TRBD1 identical over 7 bases. V was pared by 4 bases and J by 4 bases, with 12 bases of the junction left unmatched. CDR3 length equals 15 residues. Germline V gene lookup returns CDR1 DFQATT and CDR2 SNEGSKA (reference sequence). The CDR3: CSATTYRGSPTEAFF. CDR3 bases: TGCAGTGCTACCACCTACAGGGGCTCGCCCACTGAAGCTTTCTTT.

As regards this clonotype: A junction boundary mismatches the germline segment, possibly from a read error. This chain links TRBV10-3 with TRBJ2-2; D uncertain. The CDR3 consists of 14 residues. CDR1 and CDR2 (germline): ENHRY, SYGVKD. This chain's CDR3 is CASSEWVESGELFF. CDR3 nucleotide sequence: TGTGCCAGCAGTGAATGGGTGGAATCCGGGGAGCTGTTTTTT.

This clonotype was seen ten or more times. CDR3 region: CATSDPLPRAVMDSPLHF. Written as DNA, the CDR3 is TGTGCCACCAGTGATCCCCTTCCTCGGGCAGTGATGGATTCACCCCTCCACTTT. The chain is built from TRBV24-1 and TRBJ1-6, with D unresolved. This CDR3 has 18 residues. CDR1 and CDR2 from the germline V gene are KGHDR and SFDVKD. Trimming removed 3 bases from V and 8 bases from J, with 22 bases in between.

This clonotype was picked up a small number of times. The chain carries TRBV14 and TRBJ2-5, with D maybe TRBD2 (6 bases). This CDR3 comprises 13 residues. Trimming took off 2 bases at V and 4 bases at J, with 8 bases between the two ends. Germline CDR1 reads SGHDN; CDR2 reads FVKESK. The CDR3 here is CASSQRGRETQYF. CDR3 nucleotides: TGTGCCAGCAGCCAACGGGGGAGAGAGACCCAGTACTTC.

The chain links TRBV5-1 to TRBJ2-7; D not certain. The CDR3 covers 14 residues. V lost 2 bases and J 4 bases, leaving 13 bases between the germline ends. Germline CDR1 SGHRS, CDR2 YFSETQ. CDR3 amino acids: CASSFRAEAYEQYF. The CDR3 DNA reads as TGCGCCAGCAGCTTTCGGGCCGAAGCTTACGAGCAGTACTTC.

The genes are TRBV7-6 and TRBJ2-5; 10 bases fit TRBD2. Germline V gene sequence: CDR1 SGHVS, CDR2 FNYEAQ. The CDR3 is 17 residues long. The ends lost 5 bases at V and 2 bases at J; junction bases unmatched: 11. DNA for the CDR3: TGTGCCAGCAGCCCACGACTAGCGGGTGAACCTCAAGAGACCCAGTACTTC. As protein: CASSPRLAGEPQETQYF. The entire variable domain, with the rest obtained from reference TRBV7-6 and TRBJ2-5, is as follows: GAGVSQSPRYKVTKRGQDVALRCDPISGHVSLYWYRQALGQGPEFLTYFNYEAQQDKSGLPNDRFSAERPEGSISTLTIQRTEQRDSAMYRCASSPRLAGEPQETQYFGPGTRLLVL.